The 18 T cell receptor beta chains given below trace back to one sample, sequenced in a study of PD-1 blockade in classical Hodgkin lymphoma. Time point meaning: newly diagnosed, previously untreated cHL patient sample. Sequencing used immunoSEQ multiplex PCR; TCRdb keeps in-frame clones, though not all of them. The table includes roughly 68,000 clones, more than 85% detected once. Sequencing was performed on peripheral blood mononuclear cells (PBMCs). These receptors were collected from a human donor with classical Hodgkin lymphoma.

The V call is TRBV7-9, the J call TRBJ2-1; D ambiguous. Germline CDR1 reads SEHNR; CDR2 reads FQNEAQ (reference sequence). The V end lost 10 bases, the J end lost 0 bases, and 19 bases lay between the germline ends. This CDR3 comprises 16 residues. The CDR3 region is CATRQHTVSSYNEQFF. The CDR3 DNA follows: TGTGCCACACGGCAACATACTGTGAGCTCCTACAATGAGCAGTTCTTC.

V gene TRBV6-5 combines with J gene TRBJ1-1, with D unclear. Germline V gene lookup returns CDR1 MNHEY and CDR2 SVGAGI. The CDR3 contains 11 residues. The V end was cut by 1 base, the J end by 7 bases, with 4 bases between. This CDR3 reads CASSYLSEAFF. The CDR3 DNA reads TGTGCCAGCAGTTACTTGAGTGAAGCTTTCTTT.

The table lists this clone with a count of one. V usage is TRBV12-5 and J usage is TRBJ1-5; the D is unclear. The germline V gene has CDR1 LGHNT and CDR2 FRNRAP. The CDR3 contains 12 residues. The germline V and J ends were trimmed by 3 bases and 4 bases, with 4 bases remaining between them. The CDR3 DNA is TGTGCTAGTGGTTTCGGAAATCAGCCCCAGCATTTT. It encodes CASGFGNQPQHF.

The chain carries TRBV7-2 and TRBJ1-2; D is possibly TRBD1 (5 bases). Trimming took off 0 bases at V and 4 bases at J, with 9 bases between the two ends. The CDR3 totals 14 residues. Germline CDR1 SGHTA, CDR2 FQGNSA. CDR3: CASSLAQGPYGYTF. In DNA form, the CDR3 reads TGTGCCAGCAGCTTAGCTCAGGGTCCCTATGGCTACACCTTC.

This sequence joins TRBV6-1 and TRBJ1-5; no clear D gene. Trimming removed 3 bases at V and 3 bases at J, with 15 bases between. The CDR3 sequence is 16 residues long. Germline values: CDR1 MNHNS, CDR2 SASEGT. The CDR3 loop is CASSDRRGLVNQPQHF. The CDR3 nucleotides are TGTGCCAGCAGTGATAGAAGAGGGTTGGTCAATCAGCCCCAGCATTTT.

CDR3 amino acids: CATSSQGGEFSYEQYF. As DNA, the CDR3 is TGTGCCACCAGCTCTCAGGGGGGGGAGTTCTCCTACGAGCAGTACTTC. The V and J genes are TRBV15 and TRBJ2-7; perhaps D is TRBD1 or TRBD2 (7 bases each). Trimming pared 5 bases from V and 0 bases from J, leaving 17 bases between. CDR3 size: 16 residues. CDR1 and CDR2 from the germline V gene are LNHNV and YYDKDF (reference sequence).

This chain connects TRBV7-2 to TRBJ2-3, with 9 bases identical to TRBD2. This CDR3 is built from 15 residues. Germline V gene data show CDR1 as SGHTA and CDR2 as FQGNSA. This CDR3 is CASSRRGGRTDTQYF. The CDR3 region has the DNA TGTGCTTCGAGCCGGCGGGGGGGACGCACAGATACGCAGTATTTT.

The chain couples TRBV7-3 to TRBJ2-1, with D perhaps given as TRBD1 or TRBD2 (5 bases each). Deletions cut 3 bases from V and 1 base from J, with 13 bases between. The CDR3 totals 16 residues. The germline V gene has CDR1 SGHTA and CDR2 FQGTGA. CDR3 in amino acids: CASSLGRGESYNEQFF. The CDR3 nucleotides read TGTGCCAGCAGCTTGGGCAGAGGGGAATCCTACAATGAGCAGTTCTTC.

This clone occurred once. The chain carries TRBV6-1 and TRBJ1-1, with D perhaps TRBD1 (5 bases). There are 15 residues in the CDR3. V dropped 8 bases and J dropped 4 bases, with 20 bases sitting between them. The germline gives CDR1 MNHNS, CDR2 SASEGT. The CDR3: CASSRGMGGITEAFF. CDR3 DNA sequence: TGTGCCAGCTCCAGAGGGATGGGGGGGATCACTGAAGCTTTCTTT.

This chain connects TRBV19 to TRBJ2-5; 7 bases map to TRBD2. CDR1 LNHDA and CDR2 SQIVND come from the germline V gene (reference sequence). The CDR3 runs to 15 residues. Trimming cost V 1 base and J 4 bases; bases outside gene matches: 6. Written as DNA, the CDR3 is TGTGCCAGTAGTATAGGATGGACTAGGGGAGAGACCCAGTACTTC. Its translation: CASSIGWTRGETQYF.

This chain connects TRBV5-6 to TRBJ2-7, with 7 bases that match TRBD1. The CDR3 extends over 14 amino acids. Trimming cost V 2 bases and J 9 bases; bases outside gene matches: 11. Germline-derived CDR1 and CDR2 are SGHDT and YYEEEE. This CDR3 reads CASSFLTGTSGQYF. Written as DNA, the CDR3 is TGTGCCAGCAGCTTCTTGACAGGGACCTCGGGGCAGTACTTC.

The J gene is TRBJ2-7, the V gene TRBV6-5, with D uncertain. Germline CDR1 MNHEY, CDR2 SVGAGI. Trimming cost V 6 bases and J 3 bases, with 6 bases left between them. The length of the CDR3 is 11 residues. The CDR3 DNA follows: TGTGCCAGCAGCAGAAGCTACGAGCAGTACTTC. Residues: CASSRSYEQYF.

The J gene is TRBJ1-2, the V gene TRBV6-1; weak D call: TRBD1 (6 bases). This CDR3 spans 15 amino acids. Germline loops: CDR1 MNHNS, CDR2 SASEGT. The germline V and J ends were trimmed by 1 base and 6 bases, with 15 bases remaining between them. The CDR3 loop reads CASSEVGGGSDGYTF. CDR3 nucleotides: TGTGCCAGCAGTGAAGTCGGGGGCGGGAGCGATGGCTACACCTTC.

The chain links TRBV19 to TRBJ1-2, with a possible D match to TRBD1 (6 bases). The CDR3 is 13 amino acids. V lost 6 bases and J 4 bases, leaving 12 bases between the germline ends. Germline loops: CDR1 LNHDA, CDR2 SQIVND (reference sequence). As DNA, the CDR3 is TGTGCCAGTAGCCATAGGGGGGCCTATGGCTACACCTTC. Protein product: CASSHRGAYGYTF.

This chain links TRBV27 with TRBJ1-1; TRBD1 matches 8 bases. The CDR3 covers 16 residues. Trimming cost V 6 bases and J 1 base; bases outside gene matches: 10. Germline CDR1 and CDR2: MNHEY and SMNVEV (reference sequence). CDR3 residues: CASRLTGEGGNTEAFF. The CDR3 DNA reads as TGTGCCAGCAGACTGACAGGGGAAGGGGGGAACACTGAAGCTTTCTTT.

The chain recombines TRBV5-6 with TRBJ2-7; the D is unclear. Trimming left V 0 bases short and J 4 bases short, with 11 bases between. The CDR3 sequence is 14 residues long. Germline loops: CDR1 SGHDT, CDR2 YYEEEE. CDR3 region: CASSLGVLEYEQYF. The CDR3 DNA follows: TGTGCCAGCAGCTTGGGTGTGCTGGAGTACGAGCAGTACTTC. Full variable domain (rest looked up from reference TRBV5-6 and TRBJ2-7): DAGVTQSPTHLIKTRGQQVTLRCSPKSGHDTVSWYQQALGQGPQFIFQYYEEEERQRGNFPDRFSGHQFPNYSSELNVNALLLGDSALYLCASSLGVLEYEQYFGPGTRLTVT.

The chain has TRBV10-1 and TRBJ2-7; the D call may be TRBD1 or TRBD2 (5 bases each). The V end lost 5 bases, the J end lost 0 bases, and 11 bases lay between the germline ends. Germline CDR1 and CDR2: WNHNN and SYGVQD (reference sequence). CDR3 length equals 14 residues. The chain's CDR3 is CASSRDASSYEQYF. The CDR3 region has the DNA TGCGCCAGCAGTCGGGACGCCAGCTCCTACGAGCAGTACTTC.

This clone was seen once. The chain joins TRBV9 to TRBJ2-7; perhaps TRBD1 as D (6 bases). Germline loops: CDR1 SGDLS, CDR2 YYNGEE. The V end lost 2 bases, the J end lost 2 bases, and 11 bases lay between the germline ends. This CDR3 has 14 residues. The DNA of the CDR3 is TGTGCCAGCAGCGTCGACAGGACTCCCTACGAGCAGTACTTC. The encoded protein is CASSVDRTPYEQYF.